This T cell receptor beta chain was obtained from a study of CD8+CD57+ T cells in acquired aplastic anemia. Whole-study context: Sorted cells (CD4+ and CD8+) yielded DNA amounts that averaged 3.2 ug. As sequenced from healthy donors, CD4+ cells averaged about 9.8 million reads.

Turning to this clonotype: Its antigen is unknown.

CDR3 length: 17 residues. Unmatched junction bases numbered 8, after V lost 5 bases and J lost 2 bases. Germline-derived CDR1 and CDR2 are SGHRS and YFSETQ. It was genomic DNA that served as the template for profiling TCR beta VDJ and CDR3. Via MiXCR, TCRdb re-called the reads, giving one row per CDR3 protein. The sample has hundreds of thousands of distinct CDR3 sequences, roughly 64% seen once. The study's findings and limits: Researchers reported that CD8+ Simpson's diversity was not significantly different in patients versus controls. Overlap between patients and controls comprised roughly 28 CD8+ CDR3 sequences.

The chain joins TRBV5-1 to TRBJ2-3, with TRBD2 matching over 13 bases. The sample comprised sorted CD4+, CD8+, or CD8+CD57+ T cells (not recorded which) from PBMCs. The source is a human donor in good health, serving as a control. CDR3 nucleotides: TGCGCCAGCAGACCAACACTAGCGGGGGGGCCCACAGATACGCAGTATTTT. Protein sequence: CASRPTLAGGPTDTQYF.